The entry below describes one T cell receptor (beta chain). The target antigen is unknown. The V and J ends lost 5 bases and 6 bases respectively, with 19 bases between them. The CDR3 length is 15 residues. Germline CDR1 LNHDA, CDR2 SQIVND (reference sequence). Clones were read by immunoSEQ multiplex PCR, and TCRdb kept only the in-frame ones, dropping some. The sample holds tens of thousands of clones, 88% seen once. The source of the sample is a study of OX40 agonist ivuxolimab in advanced cancers. Whole-study results and caveats: In general, CD8+ T cells held more expanded clones than CD4+ did, on average.

The chain links TRBV19 to TRBJ1-2; a possible D gene is TRBD1 (5 bases). The TCR was taken from an adult with an advanced solid tumor such as melanoma, head and neck, liver or kidney cancer. The specimen comprised CD4+ or CD8+ T cells sorted from blood, sampled in a trial of the OX40 agonist ivuxolimab. The CDR3 nucleotides are TGTGCCAGTAGTTCGGGGCCCCCCGGCGGGGATGGCTACACCTTC. Translation: CASSSGPPGGDGYTF.